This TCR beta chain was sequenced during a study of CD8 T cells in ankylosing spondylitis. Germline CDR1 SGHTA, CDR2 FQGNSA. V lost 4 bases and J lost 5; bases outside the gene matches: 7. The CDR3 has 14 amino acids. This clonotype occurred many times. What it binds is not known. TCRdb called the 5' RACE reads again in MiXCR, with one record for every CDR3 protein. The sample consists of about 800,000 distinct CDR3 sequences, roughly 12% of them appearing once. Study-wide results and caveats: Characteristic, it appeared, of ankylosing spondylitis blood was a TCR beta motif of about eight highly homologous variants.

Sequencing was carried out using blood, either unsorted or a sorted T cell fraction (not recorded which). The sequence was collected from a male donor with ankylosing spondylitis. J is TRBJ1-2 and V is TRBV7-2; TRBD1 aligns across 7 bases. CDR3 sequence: CASSSRQGYYGYTF. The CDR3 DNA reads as TGTGCCAGCAGCTCGAGACAGGGATATTATGGCTACACCTTC. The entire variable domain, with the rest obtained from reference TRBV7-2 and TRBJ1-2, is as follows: GAGVSQSPSNKVTEKGKDVELRCDPISGHTALYWYRQSLGQGLEFLIYFQGNSAPDKSGLPSDRFSAERTGGSVSTLTIQRTQQEDSAVYLCASSSRQGYYGYTFGSGTRLTVV.